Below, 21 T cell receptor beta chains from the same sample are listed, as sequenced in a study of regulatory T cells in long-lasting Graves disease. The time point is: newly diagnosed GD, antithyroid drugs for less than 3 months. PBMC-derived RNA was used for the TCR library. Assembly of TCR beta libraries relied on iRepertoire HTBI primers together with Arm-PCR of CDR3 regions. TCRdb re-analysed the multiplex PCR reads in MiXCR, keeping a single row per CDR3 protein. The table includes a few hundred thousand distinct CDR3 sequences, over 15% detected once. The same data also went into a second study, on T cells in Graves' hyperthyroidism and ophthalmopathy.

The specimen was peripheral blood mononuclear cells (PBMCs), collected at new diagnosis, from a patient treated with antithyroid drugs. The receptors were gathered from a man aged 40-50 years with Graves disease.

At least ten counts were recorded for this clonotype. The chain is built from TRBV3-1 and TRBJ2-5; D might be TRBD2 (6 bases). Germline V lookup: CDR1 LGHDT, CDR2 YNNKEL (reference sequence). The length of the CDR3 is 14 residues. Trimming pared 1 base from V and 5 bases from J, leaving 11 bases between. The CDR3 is CASSQARGWETQYF. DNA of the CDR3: TGTGCCAGCAGCCAAGCGCGGGGTTGGGAGACCCAGTACTTC.

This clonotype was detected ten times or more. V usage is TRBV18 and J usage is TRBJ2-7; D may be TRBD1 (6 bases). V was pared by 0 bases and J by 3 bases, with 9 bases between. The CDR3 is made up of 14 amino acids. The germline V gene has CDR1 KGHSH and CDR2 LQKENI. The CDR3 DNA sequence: TGTGCCAGCTCACCACCACAGGGTTACTACGAGCAGTACTTC. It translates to CASSPPQGYYEQYF.

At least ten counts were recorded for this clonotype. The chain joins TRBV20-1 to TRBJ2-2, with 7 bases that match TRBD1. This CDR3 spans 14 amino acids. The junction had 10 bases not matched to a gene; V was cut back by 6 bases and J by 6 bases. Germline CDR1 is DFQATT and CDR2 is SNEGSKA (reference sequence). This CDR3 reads CSARGQAGAGELFF. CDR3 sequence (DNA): TGCAGTGCCCGTGGACAGGCAGGGGCCGGGGAGCTGTTTTTT.

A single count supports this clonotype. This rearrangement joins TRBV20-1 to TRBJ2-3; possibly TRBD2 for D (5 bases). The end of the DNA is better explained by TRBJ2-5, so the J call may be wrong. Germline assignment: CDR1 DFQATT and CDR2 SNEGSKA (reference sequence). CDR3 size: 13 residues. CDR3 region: CSALVPDYPTQYF. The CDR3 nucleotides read TGCAGTGCCCTGGTACCTGACTACCCGACCCAGTACTTC.

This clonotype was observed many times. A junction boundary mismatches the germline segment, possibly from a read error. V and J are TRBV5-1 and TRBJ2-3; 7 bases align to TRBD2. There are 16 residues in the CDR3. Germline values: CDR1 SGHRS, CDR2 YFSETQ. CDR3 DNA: TGTGCCAGCAGCTCCGGGAGGCAAGGGAGCACAGATACGCAGTATTTT. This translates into CASSSGRQGSTDTQYF.

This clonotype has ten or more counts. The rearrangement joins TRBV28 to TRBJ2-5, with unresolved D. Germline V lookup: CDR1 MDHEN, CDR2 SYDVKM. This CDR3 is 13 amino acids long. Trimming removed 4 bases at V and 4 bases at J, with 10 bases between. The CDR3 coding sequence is TGTGCCAGCAGTTCCCGACGGACAGAGACCCAGTACTTC. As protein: CASSSRRTETQYF.

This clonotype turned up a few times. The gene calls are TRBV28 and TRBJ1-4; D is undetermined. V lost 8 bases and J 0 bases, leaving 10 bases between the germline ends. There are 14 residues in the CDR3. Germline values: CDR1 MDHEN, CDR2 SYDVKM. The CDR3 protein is CASGTSATNEKLFF. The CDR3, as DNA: TGTGCCAGCGGAACCTCTGCAACTAATGAAAAACTGTTTTTT.

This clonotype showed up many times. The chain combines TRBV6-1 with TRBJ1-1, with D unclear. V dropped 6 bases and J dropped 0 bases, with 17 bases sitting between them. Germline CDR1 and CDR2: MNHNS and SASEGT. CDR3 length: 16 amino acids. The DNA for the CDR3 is TGTGCCAGCAGCAAACCCCCGGGGAAAATGAACACTGAAGCTTTCTTT. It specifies CASSKPPGKMNTEAFF.

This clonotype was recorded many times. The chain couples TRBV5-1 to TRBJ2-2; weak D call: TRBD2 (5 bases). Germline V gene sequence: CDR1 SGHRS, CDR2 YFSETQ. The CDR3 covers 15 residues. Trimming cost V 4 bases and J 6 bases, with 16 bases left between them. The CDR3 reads CASSGRPNGAGELFF. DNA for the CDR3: TGCGCCAGCAGCGGCAGACCCAACGGGGCCGGGGAGCTGTTTTTT.

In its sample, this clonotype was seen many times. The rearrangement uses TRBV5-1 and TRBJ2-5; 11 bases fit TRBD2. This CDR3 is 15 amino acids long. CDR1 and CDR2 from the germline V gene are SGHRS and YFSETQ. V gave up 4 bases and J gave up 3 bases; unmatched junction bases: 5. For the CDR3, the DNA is TGCGCCAGCAGCCTGGGGACTAGCGGAGAAGAGACCCAGTACTTC. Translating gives CASSLGTSGEETQYF.

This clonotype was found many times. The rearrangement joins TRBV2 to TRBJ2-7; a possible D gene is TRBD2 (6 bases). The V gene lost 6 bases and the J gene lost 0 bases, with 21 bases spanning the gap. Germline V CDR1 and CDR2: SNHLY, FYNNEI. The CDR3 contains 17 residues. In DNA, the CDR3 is TGTGCCAGCAGGAATGTATGGAGCGGGTCGGGCTCCTACGAGCAGTACTTC. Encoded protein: CASRNVWSGSGSYEQYF. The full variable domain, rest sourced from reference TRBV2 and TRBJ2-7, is EPEVTQTPSHQVTQMGQEVILRCVPISNHLYFYWYRQILGQKVEFLVSFYNNEISEKSEIFDDQFSVERPDGSNFTLKIRSTKLEDSAMYFCASRNVWSGSGSYEQYFGPGTRLTVT.

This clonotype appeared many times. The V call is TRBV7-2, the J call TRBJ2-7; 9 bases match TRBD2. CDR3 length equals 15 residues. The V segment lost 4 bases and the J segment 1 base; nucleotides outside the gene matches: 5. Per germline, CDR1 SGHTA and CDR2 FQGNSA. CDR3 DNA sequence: TGTGCCAGCAGCTCAACTAGCGGGCGATCCTACGAGCAGTACTTC. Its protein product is CASSSTSGRSYEQYF.

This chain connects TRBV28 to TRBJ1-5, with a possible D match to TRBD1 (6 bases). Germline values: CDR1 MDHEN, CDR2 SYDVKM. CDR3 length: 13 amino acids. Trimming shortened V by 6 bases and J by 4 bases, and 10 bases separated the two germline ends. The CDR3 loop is CASRWTVNQPQHF. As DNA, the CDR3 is TGTGCCAGCAGATGGACAGTTAATCAGCCCCAGCATTTT.

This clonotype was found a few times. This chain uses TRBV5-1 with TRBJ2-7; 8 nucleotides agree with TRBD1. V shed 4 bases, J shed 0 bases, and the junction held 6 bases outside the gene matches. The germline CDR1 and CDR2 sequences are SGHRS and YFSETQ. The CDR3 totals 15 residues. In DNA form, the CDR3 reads TGCGCCAGCAGCAGAGGACAGGGCAACTCCTACGAGCAGTACTTC. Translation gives CASSRGQGNSYEQYF.

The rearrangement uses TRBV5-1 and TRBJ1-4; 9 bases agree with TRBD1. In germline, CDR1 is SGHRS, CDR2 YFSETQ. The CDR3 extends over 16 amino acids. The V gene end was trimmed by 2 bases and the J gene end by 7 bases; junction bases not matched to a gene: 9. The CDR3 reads CASSFGIQGALEKLFF. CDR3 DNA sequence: TGCGCCAGCAGCTTTGGTATACAGGGGGCGCTTGAAAAACTGTTTTTT.

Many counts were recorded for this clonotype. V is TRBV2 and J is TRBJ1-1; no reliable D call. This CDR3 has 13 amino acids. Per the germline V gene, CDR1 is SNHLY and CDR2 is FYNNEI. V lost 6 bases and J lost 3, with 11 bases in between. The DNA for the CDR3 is TGTGCCAGCAGGGGATACAGAGACACTGAAGCTTTCTTT. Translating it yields CASRGYRDTEAFF.

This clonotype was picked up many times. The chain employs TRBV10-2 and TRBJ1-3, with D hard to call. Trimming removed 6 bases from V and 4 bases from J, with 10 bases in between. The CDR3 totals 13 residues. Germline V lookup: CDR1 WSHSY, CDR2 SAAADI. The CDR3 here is CASSASRGNTIYF. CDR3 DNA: TGCGCCAGCAGCGCCTCCAGAGGAAACACCATATATTTT.

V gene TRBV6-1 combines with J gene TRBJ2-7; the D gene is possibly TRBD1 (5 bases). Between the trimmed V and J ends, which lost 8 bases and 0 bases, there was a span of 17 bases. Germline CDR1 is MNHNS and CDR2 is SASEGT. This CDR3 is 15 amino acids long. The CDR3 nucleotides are TGTGCCAGCTCAGAGTCGCAGGGTGGCTCCTACGAGCAGTACTTC. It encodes CASSESQGGSYEQYF.

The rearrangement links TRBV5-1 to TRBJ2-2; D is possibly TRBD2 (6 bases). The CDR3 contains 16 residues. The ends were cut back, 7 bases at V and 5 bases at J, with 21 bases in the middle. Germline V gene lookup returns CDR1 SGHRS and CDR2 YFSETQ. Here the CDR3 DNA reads TGCGCCAGCCAACGCCGGGACTGGTATGAAACCGGGGAGCTGTTTTTT. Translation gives CASQRRDWYETGELFF.

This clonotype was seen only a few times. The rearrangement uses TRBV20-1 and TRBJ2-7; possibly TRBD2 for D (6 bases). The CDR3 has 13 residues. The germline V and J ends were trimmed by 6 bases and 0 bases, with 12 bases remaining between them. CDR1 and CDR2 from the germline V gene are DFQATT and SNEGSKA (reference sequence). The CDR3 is CSAPSDYSYEQYF. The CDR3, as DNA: TGCAGTGCCCCTTCGGACTACTCCTACGAGCAGTACTTC.

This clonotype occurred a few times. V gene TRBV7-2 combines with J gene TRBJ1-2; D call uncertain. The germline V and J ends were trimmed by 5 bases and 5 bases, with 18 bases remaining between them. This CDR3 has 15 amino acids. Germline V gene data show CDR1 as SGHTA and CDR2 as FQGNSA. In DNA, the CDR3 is TGTGCCAGCAGCCCACATGATCCTGAGAATTATGGCTACACCTTC. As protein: CASSPHDPENYGYTF.